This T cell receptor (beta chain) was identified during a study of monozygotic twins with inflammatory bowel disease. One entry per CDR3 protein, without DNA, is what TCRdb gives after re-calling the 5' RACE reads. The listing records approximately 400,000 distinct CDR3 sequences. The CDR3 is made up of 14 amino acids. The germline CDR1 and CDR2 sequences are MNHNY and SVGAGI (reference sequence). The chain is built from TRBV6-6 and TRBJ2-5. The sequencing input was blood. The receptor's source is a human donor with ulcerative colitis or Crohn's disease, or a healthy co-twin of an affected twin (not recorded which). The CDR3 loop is CASSYWGSQETQYF.